These T cell receptor beta chains were read from a single sample in a study of blood T cell repertoires in COVID-19. TCRdb keeps only in-frame clones here, not all; method: immunoSEQ multiplex PCR. The table shows roughly 280,000 clones, with around 90% occurring only once. Source material: peripheral blood. Receptor source: a man aged 50 or older with acute or convalescent COVID-19. The CDR3 runs from the conserved cysteine through the conserved F or W. The D gene is left open where the match is weak. Size is stated for part of the rows, as once, few or many counts, or as a class when the clone is expanded.

D	size	V	J	DNA	CDR3
TRBD1	few	TRBV4-1	TRBJ1-6	TGCGCCAGCAGCCAAGAAACAGGGGGATGGAGTTCACCCCTCCACTTT	CASSQETGGWSSPLHF
NA	NA	TRBV4-1	TRBJ1-2	TGCGCCAGCAGCCCCGGGGGATGGGTCTATGGCTACACCTTC	CASSPGGWVYGYTF
NA	NA	TRBV19	TRBJ2-3	TGTGCCAGTAGTGGAAGGGCGGGGACAGATACGCAGTATTTT	CASSGRAGTDTQYF
TRBD1	NA	TRBV18	TRBJ1-5	TGTGCCAGCTCACTAGTTGACAGGGACCAGCCCCAGCATTTT	CASSLVDRDQPQHF
NA	NA	TRBV7-2	TRBJ1-2	TGTGCCAGCAGCTTAGCTGCGGGTAACTATGGCTACACCTTC	CASSLAAGNYGYTF
NA	NA	TRBV7-9	TRBJ1-3	TGTGCCAGCAGCTTATATACAGGCTCTGGAAACACCATATATTTT	CASSLYTGSGNTIYF
NA	once	TRBV18	TRBJ1-6	TGTGCCAGCTCACCACTCGGACGGGGAAACATTAATTCACCCCTCCACTTT	CASSPLGRGNINSPLHF
NA	NA	TRBV7-9	TRBJ2-4	TGTGCCAGCAGCTTCACTCACAGGGCAGATCTAGCCAAAAACATTCAGTACTTC	CASSFTHRADLAKNIQYF
NA	NA	TRBV10-3	TRBJ1-2	TGTGCCATCAGTGGGGGACAAGGGGTAGGCTACACCTTC	CAISGGQGVGYTF
NA	NA	TRBV7-8	TRBJ2-3	TGTGCCAGCAGCCTAGATGGTGGGGGGGCCGTAGATACGCAGTATTTT	CASSLDGGGAVDTQYF
TRBD1	NA	TRBV2	TRBJ1-1	TGTGCCAGCAGTGACGACAGGGCCACCCTAAACACTGAAGCTTTCTTT	CASSDDRATLNTEAFF
NA	NA	TRBV19	TRBJ1-1	TGTGCCAGTAGTATACAGATCATGAACACTGAAGCTTTCTTT	CASSIQIMNTEAFF
NA	NA	TRBV27	TRBJ2-1	TGTGCCACTCGACGGGATGAGCAGTTCTTC	CATRRDEQFF
NA	NA	TRBV11-3	TRBJ2-7	TGTGCCAGCAGCCGCGACTCAACCTACGAGCAGTACTTC	CASSRDSTYEQYF
TRBD2	NA	TRBV7-8	TRBJ2-7	TGTGCCAGCAGCCGGGAGGGCGAGCAGTACTTC	CASSREGEQYF
NA	once	TRBV5-3	TRBJ1-6	TGTGCCAGAAGCTTGGACGAGGGTTGGAATAATTCACCCCTCCACTTT	CARSLDEGWNNSPLHF
TRBD1	once	TRBV29-1	TRBJ2-7	TGCAGCGTCGTAGGGACAGGGGGTATCGGCGAGCAGTACTTC	CSVVGTGGIGEQYF
NA	NA	TRBV12-5	TRBJ2-7	TGTGCTAGTGCAATCGGGGCCTACGAGCAGTACTTC	CASAIGAYEQYF
TRBD1	NA	TRBV4-2	TRBJ1-1	TGTGCCAGCAGCGAAGGGGGCAGGGTGATGAACACTGAAGCTTTCTTT	CASSEGGRVMNTEAFF
NA	once	TRBV20-1	TRBJ1-2	TGCAGTGCAGAACAGTATCCCGCCTTC	CSAEQYPAF
NA	once	TRBV6-5	TRBJ1-2	TGTGCCAGCAGTTACTCTGGCGGTCGGGATGGCTACACCTTC	CASSYSGGRDGYTF
NA	NA	TRBV19	TRBJ1-5	TGTGCCAGTAGCACGGGACAATTAGAATGGGGCAATCAGCCCCAGCATTTT	CASSTGQLEWGNQPQHF
NA	NA	TRBV29-1	TRBJ1-2	TGCAGCGTTCTCTCAGGGGACTATGGCTACACCTTC	CSVLSGDYGYTF
TRBD1	NA	TRBV7-6	TRBJ1-2	TGTGCCAGCAGCCAGAGGACAGGGGGCGCGGGCTACACCTTC	CASSQRTGGAGYTF
NA	NA	TRBV2	TRBJ2-3	TGTGCCAGCAGTGAATTACTGGATACGCAGTATTTT	CASSELLDTQYF
NA	NA	TRBV11-1	TRBJ2-7	TGTGCCAGCAGCCGAGCTCCCGGTCGCTCCTACGAGCAGTACTTC	CASSRAPGRSYEQYF
TRBD1	NA	TRBV18	TRBJ1-2	TGTGCCAGCTCGCAGGGACAGGGGGATGGCTACACCTTC	CASSQGQGDGYTF
TRBD1	NA	TRBV2	TRBJ2-5	TGTGCCAGCAGTTGGTACAGGGGGGCGGGACAAGAGACCCAGTACTTC	CASSWYRGAGQETQYF
TRBD1	once	TRBV28	TRBJ2-7	TGTGCCAGCAGTCCTACAGGGGTAACCTACGAGCAGTACTTC	CASSPTGVTYEQYF
TRBD1	NA	TRBV5-4	TRBJ1-2	TGTGCCAGCAGCTTGGGACAGGGCCGGGACTATGGCTACACCTTC	CASSLGQGRDYGYTF
TRBD2	NA	TRBV6-5	TRBJ2-2	TGTGCCAGCAGTTACGGGGGGGTTGAGACCGGGGAGCTGTTTTTT	CASSYGGVETGELFF
NA	NA	TRBV3-1/TRBV3-2	TRBJ1-2	TGTGCCAGCAGCCAGGGAGGCTATGGCTACACCTTC	CASSQGGYGYTF
NA	NA	TRBV15	TRBJ1-5	TGTGCCACCAGCAAGGGAGGGACGGCAGACAATCAGCCCCAGCATTTT	CATSKGGTADNQPQHF
TRBD1	NA	TRBV27	TRBJ1-5	TGTGCCAGCAGTGACCGACAGGGGATATTTCAGCCCCAGCATTTT	CASSDRQGIFQPQHF
NA	NA	TRBV2	TRBJ2-7	TGTGCCAGCAGGGCCGGAGGCCCAAGATCGTGGTACGAGCAGTACTTC	CASRAGGPRSWYEQYF
NA	NA	TRBV13	TRBJ1-1	TGTGCCAGCAGCTTTACCGCCGGGAACACTGAAGCTTTCTTT	CASSFTAGNTEAFF
NA	NA	TRBV5-4	TRBJ2-5	TGTGCCAGCAGCTTGGGAGCCGGGAATAACCAAGAGACCCAGTACTTC	CASSLGAGNNQETQYF
NA	NA	TRBV6-5	TRBJ1-1	TGTGCCAGCAGTCGCCTCGACATGAACACTGAAGCTTTCTTT	CASSRLDMNTEAFF
NA	NA	TRBV7-9	TRBJ2-2	TGTGCCAGCGGCTCATTGGGGGGGCTCACCGGGGAGCTGTTTTTT	CASGSLGGLTGELFF
NA	NA	TRBV25-1	TRBJ1-5	TGTGCCAGCAGTGATGCCACGTGGGGCGATCAGCCCCAGCATTTT	CASSDATWGDQPQHF
NA	NA	TRBV3-1/TRBV3-2	TRBJ2-7	TGTGCCAGCAGCCCCCCACAGGGTCCCTACGAGCAGTACTTC	CASSPPQGPYEQYF
NA	NA	TRBV9	TRBJ1-1	TGTGCCAGCAGCGTAGAACCCGGTTCTGAAGCTTTCTTT	CASSVEPGSEAFF
TRBD1	NA	TRBV15	TRBJ2-3	TGTGCCACCAGCAGATACAATGGACAGGTCACAGATACGCAGTATTTT	CATSRYNGQVTDTQYF
TRBD2	once	TRBV7-3	TRBJ2-3	TGTGCCAGCAGCGCCAGGGCCCTAGCGGGCACAGATACGCAGTATTTT	CASSARALAGTDTQYF
NA	NA	TRBV30	TRBJ1-5	TGTGCCTGGAGCCCTACGGGGGGGTCCAATCAGCCCCAGCATTTT	CAWSPTGGSNQPQHF
NA	NA	TRBV5-5	TRBJ1-2	TGTGCCAGCAGCCCAACCAGGACAGACTATGGCTACACCTTC	CASSPTRTDYGYTF
NA	NA	TRBV5-1	TRBJ2-7	TGCGCCAGCAGCTTGCAGGGGAACGAGCAGTACTTC	CASSLQGNEQYF
NA	few	TRBV30	TRBJ2-7	TGTGCCTGGGTGTGGGGCAGGGGAAAGAACGAGCAGTACTTC	CAWVWGRGKNEQYF
TRBD1	NA	TRBV2	TRBJ1-4	TGTGCCAGCACTAGAACAGGGGACGAAAAACTGTTTTTT	CASTRTGDEKLFF
NA	NA	TRBV4-2	TRBJ2-7	TGTGCCAGCAGCCAAGACGGGGTAGCGGCCTACGAGCAGTACTTC	CASSQDGVAAYEQYF
NA	NA	TRBV6-5	TRBJ1-1	TGTGCCAGCAGTTACCCCATGGGGCCCGCTTTCTTT	CASSYPMGPAFF
NA	NA	TRBV3-1/TRBV3-2	TRBJ2-2	TGTGCCAGCAGTTCGGGTGTGGGGCAATACACCGGGGAGCTGTTTTTT	CASSSGVGQYTGELFF
NA	few	TRBV5-1	TRBJ2-7	TGCGCCAGCAGCTTGGCCTCGGTAAACTACGAGCAGTACTTC	CASSLASVNYEQYF
TRBD1	NA	TRBV5-4	TRBJ2-7	TGTGCCAGCAGCTTGACGGGACAGGGCACCTACGAGCAGTACTTC	CASSLTGQGTYEQYF
NA	NA	TRBV30	TRBJ2-1	TGTGCCTGGAGTCGAGGCTCCTACAATGAGCAGTTCTTC	CAWSRGSYNEQFF
NA	NA	TRBV5-4	TRBJ2-7	TGTGCCAGCAGCACCCCCGGGACAAGGTTGAGTGAGCAGTACTTC	CASSTPGTRLSEQYF
NA	NA	TRBV7-3	TRBJ1-5	TGTGCCAGCAGCTTAGGGCCAGGGGAGAATCAGCCCCAGCATTTT	CASSLGPGENQPQHF
NA	NA	TRBV2	TRBJ2-2	TGTGCCAGCCGGGACTCCCCAACCGGGGAGCTGTTTTTT	CASRDSPTGELFF
NA	NA	TRBV4-2	TRBJ1-3	TGTGCCAGCAGCCAAGTGGGAGGATCTGGAAACACCATATATTTT	CASSQVGGSGNTIYF